The sequence of this TCR beta chain was determined in a study of identical twins. TCRdb re-analysed the 5' RACE reads in MiXCR, keeping a single row per CDR3 protein. The table has about 690,000 distinct CDR3 sequences, 21% seen once; the top ten hold 4% to 5.5%. V lost 3 bases and J 3 bases, leaving 9 bases between the germline ends. The V gene's germline CDR1 is SQVTM and CDR2 ANQGSEA. This CDR3 spans 12 amino acids. As to this clonotype: Its antigen is as yet unknown.

Study-wide results and caveats: Excess twin sharing in beta out-of-frame sequences was weaker.

The sample was also reused in another study, on T cells expressing NK-cell markers. That work contributes: Investigators obtained TCR beta repertoires from sorted CD3+CD56+NKG2C+, CD3+CD56+NKG2C- and CD3+CD56-NKG2C+ T cells. Each of roughly six donors carried dominant NKG2C+ clonotypes accounting for about 1.0-7.0% of CD8+ T cells. The CD3+CD56-NKG2C+ fraction was also led by these clonotypes in a few donors.

Sequencing input: PBMCs. The TCR sequence derives from a woman aged 18-35 years in good health. This chain uses TRBV29-1 with TRBJ2-7; D gene unclear. The CDR3: CSVEGNGYEQYF. The DNA for the CDR3 is TGCAGCGTTGAGGGAAACGGCTACGAGCAGTACTTC.